The next 18 T cell receptor beta chains were all read from a single sample in a study of response to subunit inactivated influenza vaccine. TCRdb called the RT-PCR reads again in MiXCR, with one record for every CDR3 protein. The table includes hundreds of thousands of distinct CDR3 sequences, less than 8% detected once. The sequencing here drew on PBMCs from blood, taken roughly 24 months after vaccination. These receptor sequences come from a man aged 50 to 69 who received an inactivated influenza vaccine.

This clonotype occurred a few times. The chain joins TRBV5-1 to TRBJ2-1, with 9 bases matching TRBD2. V lost 0 bases, J lost 5 bases, and 0 bases stayed unmatched. CDR1 is SGHRS, CDR2 YFSETQ, per germline. The CDR3 consists of 14 residues. The CDR3 DNA reads TGCGCCAGCAGCTTGGGCGGGAGGGACAATGAGCAGTTCTTC. Translating it yields CASSLGGRDNEQFF.

The sample holds a few counts of this clonotype. The gene calls are TRBV10-3 and TRBJ2-1; a possible D gene is TRBD2 (5 bases). Trimming removed 2 bases at V and 0 bases at J, with 5 bases between. The CDR3 has 14 amino acids. The germline V gene has CDR1 ENHRY and CDR2 SYGVKD. The CDR3 DNA is TGTGCCATCAGTGAGGGACTCTCCTACAATGAGCAGTTCTTC. It translates to CAISEGLSYNEQFF.

This clonotype came up a few times. This chain links TRBV7-2 with TRBJ2-3; D may be TRBD1 (7 bases). The germline CDR1 and CDR2 sequences are SGHTA and FQGNSA. The CDR3 contains 15 residues. The V and J ends lost 3 bases and 5 bases respectively, with 15 bases between them. The CDR3 nucleotides are TGTGCCAGCAGCTTCGCAGGGGGGTATTTAGATACGCAGTATTTT. As protein: CASSFAGGYLDTQYF.

The chain uses TRBV7-8 and TRBJ1-1; no clear D. CDR1 SGHVS and CDR2 FQNEAQ come from the germline V gene. The CDR3 is 15 residues long. Deletions cut 6 bases from V and 4 bases from J, with 18 bases between. The CDR3: CASRPLGQLGTEAFF. CDR3 in DNA: TGTGCCAGCAGACCCCTCGGGCAGCTTGGCACTGAAGCTTTCTTT.

This clonotype was recorded at least ten times. This chain connects TRBV5-5 to TRBJ1-2, with a possible D match to TRBD1 (5 bases). V gave up 3 bases and J gave up 3 bases, with 18 bases separating them. The CDR3 is made up of 16 amino acids. Germline-derived CDR1 and CDR2 are SGHKS and YYEKEE (reference sequence). The CDR3 loop reads CASSWGLAGRDYGYTF. For the CDR3, the DNA is TGTGCCAGCAGCTGGGGTCTTGCAGGGAGGGACTATGGCTACACCTTC.

This clonotype has only a few counts. The CDR3 sequence: CASSPTYFGQETQYF. The CDR3 coding sequence is TGTGCCAGCAGCCCCACTTACTTCGGCCAAGAGACCCAGTACTTC. The V call is TRBV7-2, the J call TRBJ2-5; no firm D call. Germline V gene data show CDR1 as SGHTA and CDR2 as FQGNSA. CDR3 length: 15 amino acids. V was cut by 5 bases and J by 1 base, with 14 bases left in between.

This clonotype showed up many times. CDR3 in amino acids: CSASGDVETQYF. In nucleotides, the CDR3 is TGCAGTGCTAGCGGGGACGTCGAGACCCAGTACTTC. The genes are TRBV20-1 and TRBJ2-5; D is perhaps TRBD1 or TRBD2 (5 bases each). V was cut by 3 bases and J by 5 bases, with 10 bases left in between. The V gene's germline CDR1 is DFQATT and CDR2 SNEGSKA (reference sequence). The CDR3 is 12 residues long.

This clonotype was detected only a few times. Its ends do not fully match the called genes, so a read error is possible. The chain is built from TRBV20-1 and TRBJ2-3, with 14 bases aligning to TRBD2. CDR1 and CDR2 (germline): DFQATT, SNEGSKA (reference sequence). CDR3 length: 18 residues. The DNA for the CDR3 is TGCAGTGCCAGAGGACTAGCGGGAGGATGGGTTGCCACAGATACGCAGTATTTT. It encodes CSARGLAGGWVATDTQYF.

This sequence joins TRBV20-1 and TRBJ2-2; D not resolved. V lost 8 bases to trimming and J lost 5 bases, with 9 bases between them. Germline V gene lookup returns CDR1 DFQATT and CDR2 SNEGSKA (reference sequence). The CDR3 is 11 residues long. CDR3 DNA: TGCAGTACCGGCCGTACCGGGGAGCTGTTTTTT. It specifies CSTGRTGELFF.

This clonotype was counted many times. The J gene is TRBJ1-3, the V gene TRBV4-2; 8 bases fit TRBD1. The CDR3 extends over 16 amino acids. The V gene end was trimmed by 0 bases and the J gene end by 2 bases; junction bases not matched to a gene: 3. Germline CDR1 reads LGHNA; CDR2 reads YNFKEQ. In DNA, the CDR3 is TGTGCCAGCAGCCAAGAGACAGGGGCGGCTGGAAACACCATATATTTT. This gives the protein CASSQETGAAGNTIYF.

The sample holds many counts of this clonotype. V gene TRBV7-9 combines with J gene TRBJ1-2; D is perhaps TRBD1 (5 bases). Germline values: CDR1 SEHNR, CDR2 FQNEAQ (reference sequence). CDR3 length equals 13 residues. V dropped 6 bases and J dropped 0 bases, with 8 bases sitting between them. CDR3 region: CASRGGTNYGYTF. CDR3 bases: TGTGCCAGCAGGGGGGGAACTAACTATGGCTACACCTTC.

There are many counts of this clonotype. The rearrangement links TRBV12-3 or TRBV12-4 to TRBJ2-1, with 8 bases identical to TRBD2. The V gene end was trimmed by 3 bases and the J gene end by 5 bases; junction bases not matched to a gene: 6. The CDR3 sequence is 15 residues long. Here the CDR3 DNA reads TGTGCCAGCAGTTTTCCTACGGGGGGGAACAATGAGCAGTTCTTC. It encodes CASSFPTGGNNEQFF.

This clonotype was detected many times. V and J are TRBV3-1 and TRBJ1-2; D call uncertain. Trimming pared 1 base from V and 6 bases from J, leaving 9 bases between. Germline V gene sequence: CDR1 LGHDT, CDR2 YNNKEL (reference sequence). The CDR3 has 13 amino acids. DNA for the CDR3: TGTGCCAGCAGCCAAGCGCCGGGGAATGGCTACACCTTC. Translation: CASSQAPGNGYTF.

In this sample, this clonotype turned up many times. The V call is TRBV14, the J call TRBJ2-1; D perhaps matches TRBD2 (6 bases). Between the trimmed V and J ends, which lost 1 base and 0 bases, there was a span of 10 bases. The CDR3 has 16 amino acids. From germline, CDR1 is SGHDN and CDR2 FVKESK. CDR3 nucleotide sequence: TGTGCCAGCAGCCAAGTGCGCGGGACCTCCTACAATGAGCAGTTCTTC. As protein: CASSQVRGTSYNEQFF.

This sequence joins TRBV6-5 and TRBJ1-2; 8 bases line up with TRBD1. The CDR3 is made up of 16 amino acids. V dropped 0 bases and J dropped 5; count of bases not matched to a gene: 8. Germline V gives CDR1 MNHEY, CDR2 SVGAGI. The chain's CDR3 is CASSYSRQGAGYGYTF. The CDR3 DNA is TGTGCCAGCAGTTACTCGAGGCAGGGGGCGGGGTATGGCTACACCTTC.

This chain links TRBV28 with TRBJ1-2; the D is unclear. With 9 bases removed from V and 1 base from J, the gap between germline ends came to 9 bases. Germline lookup yields CDR1 MDHEN and CDR2 SYDVKM. This CDR3 has 12 amino acids. The DNA of the CDR3 is TGTGCCAGTCAAAGGGTTAACTATGGCTACACCTTC. Protein sequence: CASQRVNYGYTF.

This chain uses TRBV4-2 with TRBJ2-7; D is undetermined. Germline loops: CDR1 LGHNA, CDR2 YNFKEQ. The CDR3 loop spans 15 amino acids. Trimming stripped 0 bases from V and 2 bases from J, with 11 bases between. Written as DNA, the CDR3 is TGTGCCAGCAGCCAAGATCCAGGATACGCCTACGAGCAGTACTTC. Translation: CASSQDPGYAYEQYF.

This chain uses TRBV20-1 with TRBJ2-1, with 9 bases fitting TRBD2. J gave up 6 bases and V 1 base, and 4 bases lay outside the gene matches. Per germline, CDR1 DFQATT and CDR2 SNEGSKA (reference sequence). The CDR3 contains 14 residues. The CDR3 region is CSARVGLARNEQFF. CDR3 DNA: TGCAGTGCTAGAGTAGGACTAGCGCGCAATGAGCAGTTCTTC.